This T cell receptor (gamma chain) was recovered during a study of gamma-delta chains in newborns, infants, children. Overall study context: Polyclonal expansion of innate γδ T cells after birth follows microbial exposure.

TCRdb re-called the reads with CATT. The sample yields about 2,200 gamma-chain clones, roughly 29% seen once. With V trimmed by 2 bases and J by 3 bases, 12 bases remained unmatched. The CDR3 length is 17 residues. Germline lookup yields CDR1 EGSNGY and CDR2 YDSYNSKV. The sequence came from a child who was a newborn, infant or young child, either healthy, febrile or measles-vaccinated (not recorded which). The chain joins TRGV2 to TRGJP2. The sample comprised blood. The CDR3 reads CATWDAGISRSDWIKTF. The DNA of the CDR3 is TGTGCCACCTGGGACGCCGGGATTTCGCGTAGTGATTGGATCAAGACGTTT.